Following are 5 T cell receptor beta chains from one sample sequenced in a study of blood T cell repertoires in COVID-19. TCRdb's table, derived via immunoSEQ multiplex PCR, lists solely in-frame clones and lacks some. Found here are fewer than 50,000 clones, 70% to 80% of them singletons; the top ten hold 15% to 20%. Sequenced input: peripheral blood. The receptors here all came from a man between 65 and 79 years old with acute or convalescent COVID-19.

The V gene is TRBV19, the J gene TRBJ1-2; D is undetermined. Germline V lookup: CDR1 LNHDA, CDR2 SQIVND (reference sequence). V lost 2 bases, J lost 4 bases, and 5 bases lay in between. CDR3 length: 12 residues. CDR3 sequence reads: CASSISRYGYTF. CDR3 nucleotide sequence: TGTGCCAGTAGTATATCCCGCTATGGCTACACCTTC.

J is TRBJ1-2 and V is TRBV19; 10 bases line up with TRBD1. Losses at the gene ends were 6 bases for V and 4 bases for J; bases not matched to a gene: 5. The CDR3 totals 14 residues. Germline loops: CDR1 LNHDA, CDR2 SQIVND (reference sequence). The CDR3: CASRRDRGVYGYTF. DNA of the CDR3: TGTGCCAGTAGGAGGGACAGGGGAGTCTATGGCTACACCTTC.

V and J are TRBV7-9 and TRBJ1-6, with no clear D. Trimming pared 3 bases from V and 6 bases from J, leaving 6 bases between. Germline CDR1 reads SEHNR; CDR2 reads FQNEAQ (reference sequence). The CDR3 totals 13 residues. The CDR3 is CASSLSGNSPLHF. The DNA for the CDR3 is TGTGCCAGCAGCTTGTCCGGTAATTCACCCCTCCACTTT.

The chain combines TRBV18 with TRBJ1-6; possible D gene TRBD1, 6 bases. Germline V CDR1 and CDR2: KGHSH, LQKENI. V lost 3 bases to trimming and J lost 8 bases, with 14 bases between them. CDR3 size: 15 residues. The CDR3 loop is CASSPSQGKDSPLHF. CDR3 DNA: TGTGCCAGCTCACCCTCACAGGGAAAAGATTCACCCCTCCACTTT.

This clone was counted only a few times. The chain has TRBV18 and TRBJ1-3, with D possibly TRBD1 on 5 matching bases. The CDR3 extends over 15 amino acids. Germline lookup yields CDR1 KGHSH and CDR2 LQKENI. V was pared by 3 bases and J by 2 bases, with 11 bases between. The CDR3 region is CASSPDQGTGNTIYF. The CDR3 DNA reads TGTGCCAGCTCACCGGACCAGGGTACTGGAAACACCATATATTTT.